Here is one T cell receptor beta chain with its context. Its antigen is unknown. An end of the junction differs from the germline gene, which may be a read error. There are 17 residues in the CDR3. From germline, CDR1 is DFQATT and CDR2 SNEGSKA (reference sequence). The sample originates from a study of response to subunit inactivated influenza vaccine. Overall study findings and caveats: Every seasonal influenza vaccination brings in few new T cells, the authors suggested.

TCRdb reanalysed the RT-PCR reads using MiXCR and keeps one entry per CDR3 protein. The data contain 650,000 or so distinct CDR3 sequences, 12% to 15% of them singletons. This receptor was obtained from a man aged 50 or older who received an inactivated influenza vaccine. The sequences come from PBMCs from blood, collected roughly 2 weeks before vaccination. This chain connects TRBV20-1 to TRBJ2-2; 11 nucleotides agree with TRBD2. DNA for the CDR3: TGCTGTGCTAGAGCTGGTAGCGGGGGGGCCTCGACCGGGGAGCTGTTTTTT. Translation: CCARAGSGGASTGELFF.